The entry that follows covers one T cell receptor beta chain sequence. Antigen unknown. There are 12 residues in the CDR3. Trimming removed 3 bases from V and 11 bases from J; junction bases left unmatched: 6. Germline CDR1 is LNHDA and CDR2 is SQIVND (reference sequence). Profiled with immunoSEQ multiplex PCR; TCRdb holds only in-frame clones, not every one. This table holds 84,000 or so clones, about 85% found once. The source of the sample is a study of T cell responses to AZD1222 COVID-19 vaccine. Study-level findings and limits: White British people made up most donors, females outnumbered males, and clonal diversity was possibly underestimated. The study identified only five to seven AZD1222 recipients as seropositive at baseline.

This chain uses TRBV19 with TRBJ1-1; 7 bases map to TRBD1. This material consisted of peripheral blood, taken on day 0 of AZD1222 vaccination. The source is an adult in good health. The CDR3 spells CASSIGQVGAFF. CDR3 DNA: TGTGCCAGTAGTATCGGACAGGTGGGGGCTTTCTTT.